This entry lists 31 T cell receptor beta chains sequenced from one sample in a study of cytomegalovirus exposure and HLA in healthy donors. This table comes from immunoSEQ multiplex PCR, and its TCRdb copy is limited to in-frame clones, with some not included. The sample carries fewer than 200,000 clones, approximately 96% recorded once. Sequenced: PBMCs. These receptors all come from a woman under 30 in good health and CMV-seronegative.

This chain links TRBV6-6 with TRBJ1-3; D unclear. Germline-derived CDR1 and CDR2 are MNHNY and SVGAGI (reference sequence). Trimming pared 6 bases from V and 6 bases from J, leaving 3 bases between. The CDR3 has 10 residues. For the CDR3, the DNA is TGTGCCAGCAGCCAAAACACCATATATTTT. Amino acids: CASSQNTIYF.

The chain links TRBV6-1 to TRBJ2-1; D is possibly TRBD1 (6 bases). This CDR3 comprises 14 residues. V shed 7 bases and J shed 6 bases, with 16 bases lying between them. Germline CDR1 and CDR2: MNHNS and SASEGT. CDR3 in amino acids: CASTLQGSGNEQFF. The CDR3 bases are TGTGCCAGCACCCTACAGGGATCTGGCAATGAGCAGTTCTTC.

The chain couples TRBV9 to TRBJ2-2; 10 bases fit TRBD1. V shed 7 bases and J 4 bases; nucleotides not matched to a gene: 1. Germline V gives CDR1 SGDLS, CDR2 YYNGEE. The CDR3 is 13 residues long. CDR3 coding DNA: TGTGCCAGCCGACAGGGGGCCACCGGGGAGCTGTTTTTT. Translated: CASRQGATGELFF.

This clone was seen only once. J is TRBJ2-7 and V is TRBV19; 7 nucleotides match TRBD1. Trimming took 7 bases from V and 7 from J; bases not matched to a gene: 10. CDR1 LNHDA and CDR2 SQIVND come from the germline V gene (reference sequence). The CDR3 runs 13 residues. The CDR3 is CASIDRATQEQYF. The CDR3 DNA is TGTGCCAGTATTGACAGGGCTACACAGGAGCAGTACTTC.

The chain combines TRBV6-5 with TRBJ1-1, with 7 bases that match TRBD1. CDR1 MNHEY and CDR2 SVGAGI come from the germline V gene. The CDR3 has 16 residues. Losses at the gene ends were 0 bases for V and 6 bases for J; bases not matched to a gene: 10. The CDR3 DNA sequence: TGTGCCAGCAGTTACTCAGGGGGCGCGGGGGGTTCTGAAGCTTTCTTT. As protein: CASSYSGGAGGSEAFF.

The CDR3 coding sequence is TGTGCCAGCAGCTCTACAGGGGCTGGGGCCAACGTCCTGACTTTC. Protein: CASSSTGAGANVLTF. The chain has TRBV7-8 and TRBJ2-6, with 7 bases matching TRBD1. CDR3 length: 15 amino acids. CDR1 and CDR2 from the germline V gene are SGHVS and FQNEAQ. The J segment lost 2 bases and the V segment lost 4 bases, leaving 2 bases of the junction unmatched.

The rearrangement joins TRBV18 to TRBJ2-5; TRBD2 might be the D (5 bases). Germline V gene lookup returns CDR1 KGHSH and CDR2 LQKENI. Trimming took 0 bases from V and 4 from J, leaving 9 bases between them. The CDR3 consists of 14 residues. CDR3 loop: CASSPPSGGETQYF. The CDR3 DNA is TGTGCCAGCTCACCACCGAGCGGTGGAGAGACCCAGTACTTC. Complete variable domain (other parts from reference TRBV18 and TRBJ2-5): NAGVMQNPRHLVRRRGQEARLRCSPMKGHSHVYWYRQLPEEGLKFMVYLQKENIIDESGMPKERFSAEFPKEGPSILRIQQVVRGDSAAYFCASSPPSGGETQYFGPGTRLLVL.

This clone has just one count. The rearrangement links TRBV2 to TRBJ2-7; D gene unclear. Trimming stripped 6 bases from V and 4 bases from J, with 7 bases between. The CDR3 runs to 11 residues. The germline V gene has CDR1 SNHLY and CDR2 FYNNEI. This CDR3 reads CASRIEYEQYF. DNA of the CDR3: TGTGCCAGCAGGATAGAATACGAGCAGTACTTC.

The chain has TRBV18 and TRBJ2-5; D is unclear. The CDR3 consists of 14 residues. V lost 6 bases and J 1 base, leaving 12 bases between the germline ends. Germline V gene lookup returns CDR1 KGHSH and CDR2 LQKENI. CDR3 DNA: TGTGCCAGCTCCCCGGCGGCAGTCCAAGAGACCCAGTACTTC. Its translation: CASSPAAVQETQYF.

The genes are TRBV2 and TRBJ2-7, with a tentative D call TRBD2 (5 bases). The CDR3 sequence is 15 residues long. Germline assignment: CDR1 SNHLY and CDR2 FYNNEI. V was pared by 6 bases and J by 2 bases, with 17 bases between. The CDR3 reads CASSLGIPLTYEQYF. CDR3 nucleotide sequence: TGTGCCAGCAGCCTCGGGATTCCGCTAACCTACGAGCAGTACTTC.

The J gene is TRBJ2-5, the V gene TRBV7-2, with TRBD2 identical over 10 bases. Looked up from germline, CDR1 is SGHTA and CDR2 is FQGNSA. The V and J ends lost 4 bases and 3 bases, in that order; junction bases with no gene match: 8. This CDR3 contains 16 residues. CDR3 sequence: CASSYPAGGIKETQYF. DNA for the CDR3: TGTGCCAGCAGCTACCCAGCGGGGGGGATCAAAGAGACCCAGTACTTC.

The genes are TRBV19 and TRBJ1-2; D remains unclear. Trimming stripped 3 bases from V and 7 bases from J, with 15 bases between. The CDR3 totals 14 residues. Per germline, CDR1 LNHDA and CDR2 SQIVND (reference sequence). The CDR3 reads CASSIGAGGGGYTF. The CDR3 DNA is TGTGCCAGTAGTATTGGCGCAGGTGGAGGTGGCTACACCTTC.

This chain connects TRBV9 to TRBJ2-3; 8 bases match TRBD2. The CDR3 covers 16 residues. The V gene's germline CDR1 is SGDLS and CDR2 YYNGEE. The J segment lost 2 bases and the V segment lost 4 bases, leaving 9 bases of the junction unmatched. The CDR3 protein is CASSPHGGGFTDTQYF. The DNA of the CDR3 is TGTGCCAGCAGCCCCCACGGCGGGGGGTTCACAGATACGCAGTATTTT. Together with reference TRBV9 and TRBJ2-3, the CDR3 gives the full variable domain: DSGVTQTPKHLITATGQRVTLRCSPRSGDLSVYWYQQSLDQGLQFLIQYYNGEERAKGNILERFSAQQFPDLHSELNLSSLELGDSALYFCASSPHGGGFTDTQYFGPGTRLTVL.

J is TRBJ1-4 and V is TRBV4-1; D may be TRBD1 (5 bases). Per the germline V gene, CDR1 is MGHRA and CDR2 is YSYEKL. V gave up 1 base and J gave up 8 bases, with 11 bases separating them. This CDR3 is 14 amino acids long. CDR3 amino acids: CASSQGVGREKLFF. Here the CDR3 DNA reads TGCGCCAGCAGCCAAGGGGTGGGGCGGGAAAAACTGTTTTTT.

Points on this clone: Within the sample, other DNA sequences also encode this same CDR3. The V call is TRBV29-1, the J call TRBJ1-2; 8 nucleotides agree with TRBD1. The junction had 0 bases not matched to a gene; V was cut back by 1 base and J by 2 bases. The length of the CDR3 is 13 residues. Germline V gives CDR1 SQVTM, CDR2 ANQGSEA. CDR3 nucleotide sequence: TGCAGCGTTGAAGGACAGGGGAACTATGGCTACACCTTC. This gives the protein CSVEGQGNYGYTF.

The V call is TRBV2, the J call TRBJ2-7; 7 positions agree with TRBD1. Germline V gene sequence: CDR1 SNHLY, CDR2 FYNNEI. The CDR3 is 14 amino acids. Losses at the gene ends were 2 bases for V and 6 bases for J; bases not matched to a gene: 7. CDR3 DNA: TGTGCCAGCAGTGAAAACAGGGGTTCGCGCGAGCAGTACTTC. It encodes CASSENRGSREQYF.

The genes are TRBV6-5 and TRBJ2-7; D is unclear. The CDR3 has 12 residues. Germline V gives CDR1 MNHEY, CDR2 SVGAGI. V lost 6 bases and J lost 4, with 10 bases in between. CDR3 in amino acids: CASSLPPYEQYF. The CDR3 DNA is TGTGCCAGCAGCCTCCCCCCTTACGAGCAGTACTTC.

V and J are TRBV9 and TRBJ2-1, with 9 nucleotides matching TRBD1. Germline trimming cut 3 bases from V and 5 bases from J; bases unmatched to any gene: 3. The CDR3 consists of 14 residues. Germline V CDR1 and CDR2: SGDLS, YYNGEE. This CDR3 reads CASSGTGADNEQFF. The CDR3 region has the DNA TGTGCCAGCAGCGGGACAGGGGCGGACAATGAGCAGTTCTTC.

The chain recombines TRBV7-2 with TRBJ2-7; 8 nucleotides align to TRBD2. The ends lost 5 bases at V and 9 bases at J; junction bases unmatched: 12. CDR1 SGHTA and CDR2 FQGNSA come from the germline V gene. The CDR3 has 14 amino acids. The CDR3 region is CASSPRAGDFGQYF. Written as DNA, the CDR3 is TGTGCCAGCAGCCCCAGAGCGGGGGACTTCGGGCAGTACTTC.

This clone was counted between two and nine times. This sequence joins TRBV28 and TRBJ2-3; 11 bases align to TRBD1. Trimming cost V 8 bases and J 6 bases; bases outside gene matches: 7. This CDR3 has 14 amino acids. Germline V gives CDR1 MDHEN, CDR2 SYDVKM. The CDR3 sequence: CASGGTGGWDTQYF. The CDR3 nucleotides are TGTGCCAGCGGCGGGACAGGGGGATGGGATACGCAGTATTTT.

This chain joins TRBV6-5 and TRBJ2-7; 9 bases fit TRBD1. The length of the CDR3 is 15 residues. Germline CDR1 is MNHEY and CDR2 is SVGAGI. Trimming cost V 6 bases and J 7 bases; bases outside gene matches: 13. In DNA form, the CDR3 reads TGTGCCAGCAGCCCCTCACGGGACAGGGCGAAAGAGCAGTACTTC. It is translated as CASSPSRDRAKEQYF.

The CDR3 loop is CASNNRDSPYEQYF. CDR3 DNA sequence: TGTGCCAGCAACAACCGGGACAGTCCCTACGAGCAGTACTTC. The chain employs TRBV6-1 and TRBJ2-7; TRBD1 matches 7 bases. This CDR3 is built from 14 residues. Trimming cost V 7 bases and J 2 bases; bases outside gene matches: 8. Germline CDR1 MNHNS, CDR2 SASEGT.

V is TRBV9 and J is TRBJ2-2; a possible D gene is TRBD2 (5 bases). The CDR3 spans 15 residues. The germline V and J ends were trimmed by 4 bases and 1 base, with 11 bases remaining between them. The germline V gene encodes CDR1 SGDLS and CDR2 YYNGEE. CDR3 in amino acids: CASSPLGLNTGELFF. CDR3 sequence (DNA): TGTGCCAGCAGCCCACTAGGATTGAACACCGGGGAGCTGTTTTTT.

As concerns this clone: A read error may account for a junction end that differs from germline. The genes are TRBV2 and TRBJ2-7; D may be TRBD1 (6 bases). Germline loops: CDR1 SNHLY, CDR2 FYNNEI. The CDR3 sequence is 15 residues long. CDR3 loop: CAYYRVVGVSYEQYF. In nucleotides, the CDR3 is TGCGCATATTACAGGGTGGTGGGAGTATCCTACGAGCAGTACTTC.

The chain is built from TRBV18 and TRBJ1-1; D is possibly TRBD1 (5 bases). This CDR3 is 15 amino acids long. In germline, CDR1 is KGHSH, CDR2 LQKENI. The germline V and J ends were trimmed by 3 bases and 5 bases, with 16 bases remaining between them. CDR3 sequence reads: CASSPTGGKLTEAFF. In nucleotides, the CDR3 is TGTGCCAGCTCACCCACGGGGGGGAAGCTAACTGAAGCTTTCTTT.

This chain connects TRBV11-1 to TRBJ2-2; TRBD1 aligns across 7 bases. V shed 5 bases and J 5 bases; nucleotides not matched to a gene: 20. The CDR3 sequence is 19 residues long. CDR1 SGHAT and CDR2 FQDESV come from the germline V gene (reference sequence). This chain's CDR3 is CASSPLQGEGKAGTGELFF. The CDR3 DNA reads TGTGCCAGCAGCCCCCTCCAGGGGGAAGGGAAGGCTGGAACCGGGGAGCTGTTTTTT.

The CDR3 coding sequence is TGTGCCACCAGGCGGGACAGGGGCTATGGCTACACCTTC. This sequence encodes CATRRDRGYGYTF. V and J are TRBV15 and TRBJ1-2; TRBD1 matches at 10 bases. Unmatched junction bases numbered 2, after V lost 6 bases and J lost 4 bases. CDR1 and CDR2 (germline): LNHNV, YYDKDF (reference sequence). The CDR3 is 13 amino acids.

J is TRBJ2-7 and V is TRBV7-2; TRBD1 aligns across 8 bases. The CDR3 has 14 residues. V was clipped by 4 bases and J by 3 bases; unmatched bases: 5. Germline V CDR1 and CDR2: SGHTA, FQGNSA. The CDR3 bases are TGTGCCAGCAGCTCCCGGACAGGGTACTACGAGCAGTACTTC. Translating gives CASSSRTGYYEQYF.

J is TRBJ1-2 and V is TRBV27; D possibly corresponds to TRBD1 (5 bases). CDR3 length: 15 residues. The germline V gene has CDR1 MNHEY and CDR2 SMNVEV (reference sequence). V gave up 6 bases and J gave up 4 bases, with 18 bases separating them. As DNA, the CDR3 is TGTGCCAGCAGACCAACAGGTTCAGGATTCTATGGCTACACCTTC. Translation: CASRPTGSGFYGYTF.

The gene calls are TRBV5-1 and TRBJ2-5; 8 nucleotides agree with TRBD1. The germline CDR1 and CDR2 sequences are SGHRS and YFSETQ. There are 17 residues in the CDR3. The V segment lost 5 bases and the J segment 7 bases; nucleotides outside the gene matches: 19. The CDR3: CASSSTPGQDPRGTQYF. The CDR3 coding sequence is TGCGCCAGCAGTTCCACCCCGGGACAGGACCCAAGAGGGACCCAGTACTTC.

V and J are TRBV30 and TRBJ1-3; D call uncertain. V dropped 2 bases and J dropped 2 bases, with 7 bases sitting between them. The CDR3 has 13 residues. The V gene's germline CDR1 is GTSNPN and CDR2 SVGIG (reference sequence). CDR3 in DNA: TGTGCCTGGAGTCGGCAGGCTGGAAACACCATATATTTT. Translation: CAWSRQAGNTIYF.